A single sample is the source of the 10 T cell receptor beta chains below, sequenced in a study of T cells in localized non-small cell lung cancer. Method: immunoSEQ multiplex PCR; TCRdb's copy keeps in-frame clones and lacks some. The sample lists under 15,000 clones, more than 70% seen once, with roughly a fifth in the top ten. Sequenced here: peripheral blood, sampled before any cancer treatment. The receptors originated from a male donor older than 55 with stage I lung adenocarcinoma.

This clone has only a few counts. This chain connects TRBV9 to TRBJ2-4; TRBD1 matches 8 bases. The CDR3 contains 14 residues. After removal of 0 bases from V and 6 bases from J, the junction contained 2 bases not matched to a gene. Germline V gene data show CDR1 as SGDLS and CDR2 as YYNGEE. CDR3 residues: CASSVGTGGNIQYF. The CDR3 DNA reads TGTGCCAGCAGCGTAGGTACAGGGGGAAACATTCAGTACTTC.

The V gene is TRBV6-6, the J gene TRBJ1-5; D is perhaps TRBD1 (5 bases). The CDR3 spans 14 residues. Trimming removed 8 bases at V and 4 bases at J, with 15 bases between. Germline CDR1 MNHNY, CDR2 SVGAGI (reference sequence). This CDR3 is CASDGGRENQPQHF. In nucleotides, the CDR3 is TGTGCCAGCGACGGGGGTCGGGAGAATCAGCCCCAGCATTTT.

V usage is TRBV11-2 and J usage is TRBJ1-3; tentative D call: TRBD1 (5 bases). This CDR3 region has 18 residues. Germline V CDR1 and CDR2: SGHAT, FQNNGV. Trimming took off 1 base at V and 0 bases at J, with 16 bases between the two ends. Here the CDR3 reads CASSLGRPYRSSGNTIYF. The CDR3 DNA reads TGTGCCAGCAGCTTAGGGCGTCCTTACAGGAGCTCTGGAAACACCATATATTTT.

This clone came up once. The chain uses TRBV27 and TRBJ2-5; 8 bases match TRBD1. The V gene end was trimmed by 3 bases and the J gene end by 5 bases; junction bases not matched to a gene: 14. The length of the CDR3 is 17 residues. Germline values: CDR1 MNHEY, CDR2 SMNVEV (reference sequence). Here the CDR3 DNA reads TGTGCCAGCAGTTTTCCTCAGGACAGGGCAGTAGGGGAGACCCAGTACTTC. Translated, it gives CASSFPQDRAVGETQYF.

The V gene is TRBV28, the J gene TRBJ2-1, with D hard to call. Per the germline V gene, CDR1 is MDHEN and CDR2 is SYDVKM. Trimming took 6 bases from V and 4 from J, leaving 10 bases between them. This CDR3 spans 13 amino acids. CDR3 nucleotides: TGTGCCAGCAGCGCCTCCGGGTACAATGAGCAGTTCTTC. It translates to CASSASGYNEQFF.

The chain recombines TRBV18 with TRBJ2-7, with D hard to call. The CDR3 length is 15 residues. With 1 base removed from V and 6 bases from J, the gap between germline ends came to 16 bases. CDR1 and CDR2 (germline): KGHSH, LQKENI. The CDR3 coding sequence is TGTGCCAGCTCACCACAAGGGCCATCAGGATCCGAGCAGTACTTC. It codes for CASSPQGPSGSEQYF.

This chain connects TRBV14 to TRBJ1-2; D not certain. The V gene lost 1 base and the J gene lost 6 bases, with 18 bases spanning the gap. The CDR3 has 16 amino acids. Germline CDR1 SGHDN, CDR2 FVKESK. The CDR3 nucleotides read TGTGCCAGCAGCCAAGGGCCGCCGACCGCTTGGGATGGCTACACCTTC. Translation gives CASSQGPPTAWDGYTF.

The CDR3 loop reads CASSYGTMGQPQHF. CDR3 bases: TGTGCCAGCAGTTATGGGACCATGGGACAGCCCCAGCATTTT. The chain carries TRBV6-6 and TRBJ1-5; D is possibly TRBD1 (5 bases). Trimming pared 3 bases from V and 7 bases from J, leaving 13 bases between. The V gene's germline CDR1 is MNHNY and CDR2 SVGAGI (reference sequence). The CDR3 is made up of 14 amino acids.

This clone was seen more than once but under ten times. The chain links TRBV19 to TRBJ2-7, with D perhaps matching TRBD1 or TRBD2 (5 bases each). The V gene's germline CDR1 is LNHDA and CDR2 SQIVND (reference sequence). The CDR3 runs 14 residues. V lost 7 bases and J lost 0, with 13 bases in between. CDR3: CASKRGDLSYEQYF. The CDR3 DNA reads as TGTGCCAGTAAACGAGGGGATCTCTCCTACGAGCAGTACTTC.

J is TRBJ1-3 and V is TRBV27; D call uncertain. Germline V gives CDR1 MNHEY, CDR2 SMNVEV (reference sequence). The V and J ends lost 8 bases and 1 base respectively, with 9 bases between them. The CDR3 has 13 amino acids. The chain's CDR3 is CASGQRSGNTIYF. CDR3 nucleotide sequence: TGTGCCAGCGGGCAAAGATCTGGAAACACCATATATTTT.